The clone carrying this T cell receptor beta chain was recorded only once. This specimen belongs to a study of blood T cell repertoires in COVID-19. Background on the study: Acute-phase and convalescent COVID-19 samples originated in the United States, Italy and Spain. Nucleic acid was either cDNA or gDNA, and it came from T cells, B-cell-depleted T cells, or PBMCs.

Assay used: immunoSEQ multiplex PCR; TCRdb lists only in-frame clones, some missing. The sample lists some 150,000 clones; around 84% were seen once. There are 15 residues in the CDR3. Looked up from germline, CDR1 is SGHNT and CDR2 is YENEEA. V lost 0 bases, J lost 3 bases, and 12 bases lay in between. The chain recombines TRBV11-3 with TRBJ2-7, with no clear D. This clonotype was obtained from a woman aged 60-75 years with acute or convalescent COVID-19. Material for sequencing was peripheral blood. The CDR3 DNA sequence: TGTGCCAGCAGCTTAGAAGGCGCTGAGGACTACGAGCAGTACTTC. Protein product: CASSLEGAEDYEQYF.